These 17 T cell receptor beta chains were all obtained from the same sample, sequenced in a study of cytomegalovirus exposure and HLA in healthy donors (dated by TCRdb to the late 2010s). The library was obtained by the immunoSEQ multiplex PCR assay. A mixture of 60 forward primers for TCR Vbeta segments and 13 reverse primers for TCR Jbeta segments was used in the multiplex PCR. As stored in TCRdb, this immuneACCESS dataset retains in-frame rearrangements with V and J assigned. A fraction of the clones does not appear; measured against another copy, unresolved V genes explain less than half of the discrepancy, and the remainder lacks a known reason. The sample records about 79,000 clones, less than 80% of which are singletons. The top ten clonotypes cover more than 8% of the sample. Sequencing was done on a sample of PBMCs. Receptor source: a man in his forties in good health and CMV-seropositive.

This clone was seen only once. The rearrangement uses TRBV9 and TRBJ2-1; TRBD1 agrees at 9 bases. CDR1 and CDR2 from the germline V gene are SGDLS and YYNGEE. Trimming cost V 4 bases and J 6 bases; bases outside gene matches: 5. The CDR3 runs to 14 residues. Written as DNA, the CDR3 is TGTGCCAGCAGCTCCCGGACAGGGGTCAATGAGCAGTTCTTC. Translated: CASSSRTGVNEQFF. Supplemented by reference TRBV9 and TRBJ2-1, the full variable domain reads DSGVTQTPKHLITATGQRVTLRCSPRSGDLSVYWYQQSLDQGLQFLIQYYNGEERAKGNILERFSAQQFPDLHSELNLSSLELGDSALYFCASSSRTGVNEQFFGPGTRLTVL.

This clone was seen a few times. The chain joins TRBV7-8 to TRBJ1-5; 9 bases are shared with TRBD1. V lost 4 bases and J lost 5; bases outside the gene matches: 9. CDR1 and CDR2 from the germline V gene are SGHVS and FQNEAQ. The CDR3 spans 16 residues. The CDR3 reads CASSSGTGLIYQPQHF. The CDR3 coding sequence is TGTGCCAGCAGCTCCGGGACAGGGTTAATTTATCAGCCCCAGCATTTT.

The CDR3 reads CAWSVQGTYGYTF. The CDR3 DNA reads as TGTGCCTGGAGTGTACAGGGCACCTATGGCTACACCTTC. This chain connects TRBV30 to TRBJ1-2; D possibly corresponds to TRBD1 (6 bases). The V gene lost 0 bases and the J gene lost 4 bases, with 9 bases spanning the gap. Per germline, CDR1 GTSNPN and CDR2 SVGIG (reference sequence). The CDR3 has 13 residues. The full variable domain, with the rest looked up from reference TRBV30 and TRBJ1-2, is SQTIHQWPATLVQPVGSPLSLECTVEGTSNPNLYWYRQAAGRGLQLLFYSVGIGQISSEVPQNLSASRPQDRQFILSSKKLLLSDSGFYLCAWSVQGTYGYTFGSGTRLTVV.

The V gene is TRBV5-1, the J gene TRBJ1-5; TRBD1 agrees at 8 bases. The CDR3 loop spans 15 amino acids. Trimming at V came to 4 bases and at J to 3 bases, leaving 6 bases not matched to a gene. Looked up from germline, CDR1 is SGHRS and CDR2 is YFSETQ. The DNA for the CDR3 is TGCGCCAGCAGCATATCAGGGGGCTTCAATCAGCCCCAGCATTTT. This encodes CASSISGGFNQPQHF.

This rearrangement joins TRBV7-2 to TRBJ1-5; tentatively, D is TRBD1 (6 bases). The CDR3 has 15 residues. Per the germline V gene, CDR1 is SGHTA and CDR2 is FQGNSA. The V end was cut by 5 bases, the J end by 6 bases, with 17 bases between. The CDR3 reads CASSPTRQATQPQHF. Here the CDR3 DNA reads TGTGCCAGCAGCCCGACCCGACAGGCTACTCAGCCCCAGCATTTT.

The CDR3 DNA reads as TGTGCCAGCAGCCTCCCCCTAGCGGGGTTCTCCTACGAGCAGTACTTC. Its translation: CASSLPLAGFSYEQYF. This chain links TRBV28 with TRBJ2-7, with 9 bases fitting TRBD2. The length of the CDR3 is 16 residues. V trimming: 6 bases; J trimming: 0 bases; junction bases outside the gene matches: 9. Germline CDR1 is MDHEN and CDR2 is SYDVKM.

V is TRBV30 and J is TRBJ2-3, with TRBD1 identical over 8 bases. Per germline, CDR1 GTSNPN and CDR2 SVGIG (reference sequence). J gave up 0 bases and V 1 base, and 15 bases lay outside the gene matches. This CDR3 contains 19 residues. CDR3 in DNA: TGTGCCTGGAGTGCATACCAAACAAACAGGGGGTCAAGCACAGATACGCAGTATTTT. This gives the protein CAWSAYQTNRGSSTDTQYF.

The genes are TRBV11-1 and TRBJ2-3; D gene uncertain. This CDR3 region has 13 residues. Trimming removed 2 bases from V and 4 bases from J, with 7 bases in between. The V gene's germline CDR1 is SGHAT and CDR2 FQDESV (reference sequence). CDR3 DNA: TGTGCCAGCAGCTTATTAGTTGCAGATACGCAGTATTTT. Protein sequence: CASSLLVADTQYF.

V usage is TRBV27 and J usage is TRBJ1-6; a possible D gene is TRBD1 (5 bases). The germline gives CDR1 MNHEY, CDR2 SMNVEV (reference sequence). The CDR3 loop spans 17 amino acids. The ends were cut back, 2 bases at V and 1 base at J, with 12 bases in the middle. The CDR3 spells CASSLMGRGSYNSPLHF. CDR3 nucleotides: TGTGCCAGCAGTTTAATGGGGCGGGGGTCCTATAATTCACCCCTCCACTTT.

The chain combines TRBV5-4 with TRBJ2-2, with 7 bases lining up with TRBD1. The J segment lost 1 base and the V segment lost 4 bases, leaving 4 bases of the junction unmatched. The CDR3 contains 15 residues. The V gene's germline CDR1 is SGHNT and CDR2 YYREEE (reference sequence). CDR3: CASSRRTGNTGELFF. The CDR3 nucleotides are TGTGCCAGCAGCCGCCGGACAGGGAACACCGGGGAGCTGTTTTTT. The complete variable domain, with remaining parts taken from reference TRBV5-4 and TRBJ2-2, reads ETGVTQSPTHLIKTRGQQVTLRCSSQSGHNTVSWYQQALGQGPQFIFQYYREEENGRGNFPPRFSGLQFPNYSSELNVNALELDDSALYLCASSRRTGNTGELFFGEGSRLTVL.

This clone was detected only a few times. Other DNA sequences within the sample encode an identical CDR3. The chain joins TRBV5-1 to TRBJ1-2; possibly TRBD1 for D (5 bases). Germline assignment: CDR1 SGHRS and CDR2 YFSETQ. Trimming pared 0 bases from V and 8 bases from J, leaving 8 bases between. The CDR3 has 12 residues. CDR3 loop: CASSLERGGYTF. CDR3 sequence (DNA): TGCGCCAGCAGCTTGGAAAGGGGAGGCTACACCTTC.

The chain joins TRBV19 to TRBJ2-1; the match to TRBD1 covers 8 bases. Per germline, CDR1 LNHDA and CDR2 SQIVND (reference sequence). There are 12 residues in the CDR3. The V segment lost 4 bases and the J segment 12 bases; nucleotides outside the gene matches: 5. The CDR3 loop reads CASSTQGGGQFF. CDR3 nucleotide sequence: TGTGCCAGTAGTACACAGGGGGGTGGGCAGTTCTTC.

This clone has just a few counts. V is TRBV19 and J is TRBJ2-7; 9 bases are shared with TRBD1. Germline loops: CDR1 LNHDA, CDR2 SQIVND (reference sequence). V shed 7 bases and J 4 bases; nucleotides not matched to a gene: 8. The CDR3 totals 14 residues. CDR3 nucleotides: TGTGCCAGTACCATTGGGACAGGGCCGTACGAGCAGTACTTC. Residues: CASTIGTGPYEQYF.

The J gene is TRBJ2-1, the V gene TRBV11-2; tentative D call: TRBD1 (6 bases). The CDR3 consists of 13 residues. The germline V and J ends were trimmed by 2 bases and 6 bases, with 8 bases remaining between them. CDR1 and CDR2 (germline): SGHAT, FQNNGV. DNA for the CDR3: TGTGCCAGCAGCTTAAGAGGGGGCAATGAGCAGTTCTTC. Amino acid sequence: CASSLRGGNEQFF.

This clone was counted a single time. The chain joins TRBV6-1 to TRBJ2-7; 8 bases align to TRBD2. Germline V gene sequence: CDR1 MNHNS, CDR2 SASEGT. V lost 7 bases, J lost 4 bases, and 12 bases stayed unmatched. This CDR3 comprises 15 residues. The chain's CDR3 is CASMWVSGAVYEQYF. CDR3 in DNA: TGTGCCAGCATGTGGGTTAGCGGGGCGGTTTACGAGCAGTACTTC.

The chain is built from TRBV19 and TRBJ2-6; 8 positions agree with TRBD1. CDR1 is LNHDA and CDR2 is SQIVND in the germline V gene (reference sequence). V gave up 5 bases and J gave up 2 bases; unmatched junction bases: 14. CDR3 size: 19 residues. The CDR3 protein is CASSPLWTGQWAGANVLTF. The CDR3 nucleotides are TGTGCCAGTAGTCCCCTCTGGACAGGGCAATGGGCTGGGGCCAACGTCCTGACTTTC.

This chain links TRBV6-6 with TRBJ2-5; tentative D call: TRBD2 (5 bases). CDR3 size: 12 residues. Germline V gives CDR1 MNHNY, CDR2 SVGAGI (reference sequence). Trimming left V 2 bases short and J 5 bases short, with 6 bases between. The CDR3, as DNA: TGTGCCAGCAGTTACAAGCGGGAGACCCAGTACTTC. It translates to CASSYKRETQYF.